This entry is about one T cell receptor (beta chain). Its antigen specificity is not known. No clone much larger than this one lies a single base away; base qualities are absent. The sample is drawn from a study of blood T cell repertoires in COVID-19 (dated by TCRdb to about 2020). With respect to the entire study: Collaborator samples came from the United States, Italy and Spain and covered acute and convalescent phases of COVID-19. The material from the prospective study consisted of cDNA or gDNA derived from T cells, B-cell-depleted T cells, or PBMCs. The samples were drawn from two sources: the first 160 participants of the ongoing ImmuneRACE study, and 1,254 subjects contributed by 6 global collaborators. Where available, HLA class I and class II types were taken from metadata supplied by the sample provider and were not determined by assay-based typing. The sample metadata nearly always contained a de-identified subject ID, COVID-19 status, age in years and sex. A freely available public database, intended as a resource for researchers studying the immune response to SARS-CoV-2, is where the repertoires were released. The dataset comprised deeply sampled blood TCRbeta repertoires from subjects exposed to, actively infected with, or recovered from COVID-19. Study-wide findings and limitations: How much clinical and demographic metadata was included differed by source and by participant, and the metadata was provided uncurated.

The collaborating institutions used their own protocols to collect whole blood in K2EDTA tubes. For TCRbeta analysis, collaborator samples were shipped as frozen whole blood, as isolated PBMCs, or as DNA extracted from either sample type. The CDR3 goes from the cysteine to the phenylalanine over 15 residues. Only the CDR3 portion is preserved as DNA: 45 bases, with reading frame beginning at the first base. The CDR1 and CDR2 encoded by the germline V gene (reference sequence) are LNHDA and SQIVND. Relative to germline, V is missing 7 bases and J is missing 5 bases, with 10 bases of the junction outside any gene match. The immunoSEQ Assay, a bias-controlled multiplex PCR, was used to amplify TCRbeta CDR3 regions from genomic DNA. Per the authors' processing: Nucleated cell counts per sample were estimated from amplification of reference gene primers within the assay. To quantify the absolute abundance of each unique TCRbeta CDR3 rearrangement, sequence reads were collapsed and filtered. For each sample, productive Simpson clonality was calculated by taking the square root of Simpson's diversity index across productive rearrangements. In TCRdb, the immuneACCESS table is reduced to in-frame sequences with V and J assigned. These tables do not hold every clone; where another copy was compared, an unresolved V gene accounts for under half, and the others remain unexplained. V and J calls and clone size come straight from that table; D and trimming were deduced from the DNA. The sample records tens of thousands of clones, roughly 78% of which are singletons. Around 7.2% of the sample belongs to the ten largest clones.

The V gene is TRBV19 and the J gene is TRBJ1-5, with 8 bases aligning to TRBD1. Sequenced sample: peripheral blood. The receptor was derived from a human donor in a cohort sampled during active COVID-19. The CDR3 region reads CASIETGVIDQPQHF. The DNA sequence is given as TGTGCCAGTATTGAGACAGGGGTGATCGATCAGCCCCAGCATTTT.